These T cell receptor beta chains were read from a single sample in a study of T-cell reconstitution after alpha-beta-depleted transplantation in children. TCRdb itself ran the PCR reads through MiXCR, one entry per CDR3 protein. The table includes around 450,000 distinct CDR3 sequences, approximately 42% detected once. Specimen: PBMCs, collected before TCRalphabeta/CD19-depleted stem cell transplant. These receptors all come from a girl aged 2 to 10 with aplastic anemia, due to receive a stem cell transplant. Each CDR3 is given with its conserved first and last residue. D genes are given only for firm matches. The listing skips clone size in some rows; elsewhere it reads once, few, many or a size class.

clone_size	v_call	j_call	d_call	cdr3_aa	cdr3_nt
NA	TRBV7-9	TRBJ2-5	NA	CASSLGPGWETQYF	TGTGCCAGCAGCTTAGGCCCGGGCTGGGAGACCCAGTACTTC
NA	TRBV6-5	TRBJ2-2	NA	CASSYLGVWGSGTGELFF	TGTGCCAGCAGTTACTTAGGCGTTTGGGGGTCGGGCACCGGGGAGCTGTTTTTT
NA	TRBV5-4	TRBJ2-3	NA	CASSFSYTDTQYF	TGTGCCAGCAGCTTCTCTTATACAGATACGCAGTATTTT
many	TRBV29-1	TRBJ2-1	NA	CSVDPGGNEQFF	TGCAGCGTTGACCCAGGAGGTAATGAGCAGTTCTTC
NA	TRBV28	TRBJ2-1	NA	CASTPGAAVEQFF	TGTGCCAGCACCCCAGGTGCCGCCGTTGAGCAGTTCTTC
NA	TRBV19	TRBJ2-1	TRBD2	CASSIGASGAYSYNEQFF	TGTGCCAGTAGTATAGGGGCTAGCGGGGCCTACTCCTACAATGAGCAGTTCTTC
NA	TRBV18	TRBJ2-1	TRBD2	CASSGTSGYNEQFF	TGTGCCAGCTCGGGGACTAGCGGGTACAATGAGCAGTTCTTC
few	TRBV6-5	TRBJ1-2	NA	CASSYSQGMAGYTF	TGTGCCAGCAGTTACTCGCAAGGGATGGCTGGCTACACCTTC
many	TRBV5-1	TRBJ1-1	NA	CASSLPGAPEAFF	TGCGCCAGCAGCTTGCCGGGGGCCCCTGAAGCTTTCTTT
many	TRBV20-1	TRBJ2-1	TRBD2	CSANGLAGDVNEQFF	TGCAGTGCGAACGGACTAGCGGGAGATGTCAATGAGCAGTTCTTC
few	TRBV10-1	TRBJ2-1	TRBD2	CASSLIAGGPGNEQFF	TGCGCCAGCAGTTTAATAGCGGGAGGCCCAGGGAATGAGCAGTTCTTC
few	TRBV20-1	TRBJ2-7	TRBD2	CSARDGTSGKYEQYF	TGCAGTGCTAGAGATGGGACTAGCGGGAAATACGAGCAGTACTTC
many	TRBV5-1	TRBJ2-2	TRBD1	CASSPRQGMNPGELFF	TGCGCCAGCAGCCCGCGACAGGGGATGAATCCCGGGGAGCTGTTTTTT
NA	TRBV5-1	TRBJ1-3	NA	CASSPGTDISGNTIYF	TGCGCCAGCAGCCCTGGTACGGACATCTCTGGAAACACCATATATTTT
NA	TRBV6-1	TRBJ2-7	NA	CASSESGRSEQYF	TGTGCCAGCAGTGAATCTGGGAGGAGCGAGCAGTACTTC
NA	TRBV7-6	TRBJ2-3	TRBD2	CASSYTSGGYTDTQYF	TGTGCCAGCAGCTACACTAGCGGGGGGTACACAGATACGCAGTATTTT
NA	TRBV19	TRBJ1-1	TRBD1	CASSPQGRGRTEAFF	TGTGCCAGTAGTCCACAGGGGCGAGGTAGGACTGAAGCTTTCTTT
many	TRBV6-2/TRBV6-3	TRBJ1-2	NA	CASRVAGNYGYTF	TGTGCCAGCAGGGTGGCAGGGAACTATGGCTACACCTTC
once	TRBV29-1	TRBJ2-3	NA	CSVVWENRDTQYF	TGCAGCGTTGTGTGGGAAAACCGGGATACGCAGTATTTT
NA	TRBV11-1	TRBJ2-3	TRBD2	CASSEPYPGLALIDTQYF	TGTGCCAGCAGCGAACCATACCCGGGACTAGCGTTAATAGATACGCAGTATTTT
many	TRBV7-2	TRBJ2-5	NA	CASSPGPSDEKVQYF	TGTGCCAGCAGCCCCGGGCCTAGCGACGAAAAGGTCCAGTACTTC
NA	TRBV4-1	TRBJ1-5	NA	CASSQDRGSQPQHF	TGCGCCAGCAGCCAAGATAGGGGGTCCCAGCCCCAGCATTTT
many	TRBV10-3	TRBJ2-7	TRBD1	CATSRDSSYEQYF	TGTGCCACCTCCCGGGACAGCTCCTACGAGCAGTACTTC
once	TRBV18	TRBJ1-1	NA	CASSYNRDEAFF	TGTGCCAGCTCGTATAACAGGGATGAAGCTTTCTTT
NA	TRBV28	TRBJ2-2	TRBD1	CASSFTGTGLTGELFF	TGTGCCAGCAGTTTTACCGGGACAGGGCTTACCGGGGAGCTGTTTTTT
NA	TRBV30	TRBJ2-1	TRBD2	CAWSFLAVRSSYNEQFF	TGTGCCTGGAGTTTTCTAGCGGTTAGGAGCTCCTACAATGAGCAGTTCTTC
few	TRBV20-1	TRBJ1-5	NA	CSAQADPSNQPQHF	TGCAGTGCCCAAGCAGACCCTAGCAATCAGCCCCAGCATTTT
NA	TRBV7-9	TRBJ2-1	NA	CASSLAIGADEQFF	TGTGCCAGCAGCTTAGCGATAGGGGCGGATGAGCAGTTCTTC
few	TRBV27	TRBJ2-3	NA	CASSFFSTDTQYF	TGTGCCAGCAGTTTCTTCTCCACAGATACGCAGTATTTT
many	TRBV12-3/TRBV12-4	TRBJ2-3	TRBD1	CASRPWGTGYTDTQYF	TGTGCCAGCAGACCTTGGGGGACAGGATACACAGATACGCAGTATTTT